This T cell receptor (beta chain) is drawn from a study of cytomegalovirus exposure and HLA in healthy donors. Study outcomes and limitations: Later work showed greater clonal expansion in HLA-associated TCR beta chains than in equally common others.

Primers included in the PCR were 60 Vbeta and 13 Jbeta primers. The protocol was immunoSEQ multiplex PCR, while the TCRdb copy is restricted to in-frame clones and leaves out a portion. The data contain some 160,000 clones, nearly 85% of them singletons. Of note for this clone: What it recognizes is unknown.

The CDR3 has 12 residues. Trimming shortened V by 7 bases and J by 4 bases, and 10 bases separated the two germline ends. Germline lookup yields CDR1 MDHEN and CDR2 SYDVKM. This sequence joins TRBV28 and TRBJ1-1; TRBD1 might be the D (6 bases). This sequence originates from a male donor in good health and CMV-seronegative. The sample taken for sequencing was PBMCs. CDR3 DNA: TGTGCCAGCAATAGGGGGACCACTGAAGCTTTCTTT. Amino acids: CASNRGTTEAFF.